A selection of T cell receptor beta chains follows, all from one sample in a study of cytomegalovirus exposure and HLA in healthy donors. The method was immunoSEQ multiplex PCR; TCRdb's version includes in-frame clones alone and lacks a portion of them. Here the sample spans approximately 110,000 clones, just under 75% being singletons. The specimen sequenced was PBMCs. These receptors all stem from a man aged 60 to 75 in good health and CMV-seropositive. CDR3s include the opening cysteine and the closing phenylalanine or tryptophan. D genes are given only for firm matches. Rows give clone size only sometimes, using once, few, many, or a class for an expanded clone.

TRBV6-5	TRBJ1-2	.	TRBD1	CASRAGQGYGYTF	TGTGCCAGCAGGGCGGGACAGGGATATGGCTACACCTTC
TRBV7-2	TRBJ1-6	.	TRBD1	CASRVQGESYNSPLHF	TGTGCCAGCAGGGTACAGGGGGAATCCTATAATTCACCCCTCCACTTT
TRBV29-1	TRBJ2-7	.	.	CSVEKEEYTGGYEQYF	TGCAGCGTTGAGAAAGAGGAATACACTGGGGGGTACGAGCAGTACTTC
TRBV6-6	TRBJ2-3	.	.	CASRPDKGSDTDTQYF	TGTGCCAGCAGGCCTGACAAAGGTTCTGACACAGATACGCAGTATTTT
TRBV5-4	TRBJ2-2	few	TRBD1	CASSLQGANTGELFF	TGTGCCAGCAGTTTGCAGGGGGCGAACACCGGGGAGCTGTTTTTT
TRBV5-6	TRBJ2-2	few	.	CASSLVPGIDTGELFF	TGTGCCAGCAGCTTGGTACCGGGTATAGACACCGGGGAGCTGTTTTTT
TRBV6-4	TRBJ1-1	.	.	CASRRDPRTMNTEAFF	TGTGCCAGCAGGAGGGATCCCCGGACTATGAACACTGAAGCTTTCTTT
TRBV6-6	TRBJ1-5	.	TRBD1	CASSFDRGPQPQHF	TGTGCCAGCAGTTTTGACAGGGGGCCTCAGCCCCAGCATTTT
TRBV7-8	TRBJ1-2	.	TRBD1	CASSDDLTGRFYGYTF	TGTGCCAGCAGCGACGACTTGACAGGGAGATTCTATGGCTACACCTTC
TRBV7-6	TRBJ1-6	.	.	CASARVYNSPLHF	TGTGCCAGCGCCAGGGTCTATAATTCACCCCTCCACTTT
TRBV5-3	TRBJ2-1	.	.	CARSRYQARDRVYNEQFF	TGTGCCAGAAGCCGCTACCAAGCGCGGGACAGAGTATACAATGAGCAGTTCTTC
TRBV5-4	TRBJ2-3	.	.	CASSPDLRGRLRDTQYF	TGTGCCAGCAGCCCGGATTTGCGGGGGCGCCTCCGCGATACGCAGTATTTT
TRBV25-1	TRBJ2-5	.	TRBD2	CASDDSSGEETQYF	TGTGCCAGCGATGATTCTAGCGGCGAAGAGACCCAGTACTTC
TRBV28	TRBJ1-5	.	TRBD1	CASRSPGTGRNQPQHF	TGTGCCAGCAGGTCCCCCGGGACAGGTAGGAATCAGCCCCAGCATTTT
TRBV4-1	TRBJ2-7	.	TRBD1	CASSRIQGSSYEQYF	TGCGCCAGCAGCCGAATACAGGGGTCTTCCTACGAGCAGTACTTC
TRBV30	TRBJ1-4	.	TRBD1	CAWRRQGAEEKLFF	TGTGCCTGGAGGCGACAGGGGGCAGAGGAAAAACTGTTTTTT
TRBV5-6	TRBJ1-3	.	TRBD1	CASSRTGAEAGNTIYF	TGTGCCAGCAGCCGGACAGGGGCAGAAGCTGGAAACACCATATATTTT
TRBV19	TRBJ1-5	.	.	CASSISGDGQPQHF	TGTGCCAGTAGTATCAGCGGGGACGGCCAGCCCCAGCATTTT
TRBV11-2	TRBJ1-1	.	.	CASSLTGKSTEAFF	TGTGCCAGCAGCTTAACGGGGAAAAGCACTGAAGCTTTCTTT
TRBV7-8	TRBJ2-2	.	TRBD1	CASSYNRDSLYSGELFF	TGTGCCAGCAGCTACAACCGGGACAGCCTTTACTCAGGGGAGCTGTTTTTT
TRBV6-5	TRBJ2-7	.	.	CASKGGYEQYF	TGTGCCAGTAAGGGGGGGTACGAGCAGTACTTC
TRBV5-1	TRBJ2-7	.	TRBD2	CASSLDGTSDYEQYF	TGCGCCAGCAGCTTGGATGGGACTAGCGACTACGAGCAGTACTTC
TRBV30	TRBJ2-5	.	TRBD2	CAWLTSSETQYF	TGTGCCTGGCTGACTAGCTCGGAGACCCAGTACTTC
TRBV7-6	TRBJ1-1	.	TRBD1	CASSVTGGHTEAFF	TGTGCCAGCAGCGTGACAGGGGGGCACACTGAAGCTTTCTTT
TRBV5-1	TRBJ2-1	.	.	CASSAQGYNEQFF	TGCGCCAGCAGCGCGCAGGGTTACAATGAGCAGTTCTTC
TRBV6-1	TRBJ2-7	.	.	CASRDTLYEQYF	TGTGCCAGCAGGGACACACTATACGAGCAGTACTTC
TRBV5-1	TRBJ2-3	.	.	CASSLALGLADTQYF	TGCGCCAGCAGCTTGGCACTGGGGCTGGCAGATACGCAGTATTTT
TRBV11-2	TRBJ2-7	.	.	CASSLDRGAYEQYF	TGTGCCAGCAGCTTAGATAGGGGTGCCTACGAGCAGTACTTC
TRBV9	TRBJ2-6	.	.	CASSVEEWPPGANVLTF	TGTGCCAGCAGCGTAGAGGAGTGGCCCCCTGGGGCCAACGTCCTGACTTTC
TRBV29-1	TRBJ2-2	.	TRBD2	CSVWSGGNTGELFF	TGCAGCGTTTGGAGCGGGGGGAACACCGGGGAGCTGTTTTTT
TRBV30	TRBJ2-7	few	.	CSVAGGSYEQYF	TGCAGTGTGGCAGGTGGTTCCTACGAGCAGTACTTC
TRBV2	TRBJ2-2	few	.	CASTGGGNTGELFF	TGTGCCAGCACCGGGGGAGGGAACACCGGGGAGCTGTTTTTT
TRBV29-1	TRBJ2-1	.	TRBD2	CSVESGLAGGYNEQFF	TGCAGCGTTGAATCGGGACTAGCGGGGGGATACAATGAGCAGTTCTTC
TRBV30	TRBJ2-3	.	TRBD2	CAWRKISGGADTQYF	TGTGCCTGGAGAAAGATAAGCGGGGGGGCCGATACGCAGTATTTT
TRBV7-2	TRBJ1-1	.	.	CASSLRTGFPEAFF	TGTGCCAGCAGCCTACGTACAGGTTTCCCTGAAGCTTTCTTT
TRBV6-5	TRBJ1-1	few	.	CASSYSNGLDTEAFF	TGTGCCAGCAGTTACTCAAACGGGTTGGACACTGAAGCTTTCTTT
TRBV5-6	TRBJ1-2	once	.	CASNQDDRSSWYGYTF	TGCGCCAGCAACCAAGATGACAGGTCAAGCTGGTATGGCTACACCTTC
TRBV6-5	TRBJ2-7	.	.	CASTTPGGDYEQYF	TGTGCCAGCACCACTCCCGGAGGAGACTACGAGCAGTACTTC
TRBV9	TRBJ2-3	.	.	CASSERERTQYF	TGTGCCAGCAGCGAGCGTGAGAGAACGCAGTATTTT
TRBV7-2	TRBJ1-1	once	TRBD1	CASSRQGNTEAFF	TGTGCCAGCAGCCGACAGGGGAACACTGAAGCTTTCTTT
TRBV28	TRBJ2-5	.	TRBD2	CASRAGGGVKTQYF	TGTGCCAGCAGAGCCGGGGGAGGGGTTAAGACCCAGTACTTC
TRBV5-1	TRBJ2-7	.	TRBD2	CASSYTSGEPTYEQYF	TGCGCCAGCAGCTACACTAGCGGGGAACCTACCTACGAGCAGTACTTC
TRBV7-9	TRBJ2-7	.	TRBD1	CSSSPFRTGSAGEQYF	TGTTCCAGCAGCCCATTTAGGACAGGGTCGGCGGGGGAGCAGTACTTC
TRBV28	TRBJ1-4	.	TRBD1	CAGSRQGGPGKLFF	TGTGCCGGCTCTCGACAGGGAGGTCCTGGAAAACTGTTTTTT
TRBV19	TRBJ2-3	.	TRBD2	CASSGLAGTDTQYF	TGTGCCAGTAGTGGACTAGCTGGCACAGATACGCAGTATTTT
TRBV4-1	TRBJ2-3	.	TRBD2	CASSQGGGGADTQYF	TGCGCCAGCAGCCAGGGGGGGGGTGGTGCAGATACGCAGTATTTT
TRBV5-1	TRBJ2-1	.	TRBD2	CASSLTSGGNEQFF	TGCGCCAGCAGCTTGACTAGCGGGGGTAATGAGCAGTTCTTC
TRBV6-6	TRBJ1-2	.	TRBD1	CASSVTGGEGYGYTF	TGTGCCAGCAGTGTTACAGGGGGCGAAGGCTATGGCTACACCTTC
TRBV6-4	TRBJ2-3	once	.	CASSEKGTDTQYF	TGTGCCAGCAGTGAAAAGGGGACAGATACGCAGTATTTT
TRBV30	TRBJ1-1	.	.	CAWSGAGNTEAFF	TGTGCCTGGAGTGGTGCAGGAAACACTGAAGCTTTCTTT
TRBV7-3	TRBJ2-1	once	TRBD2	CASSQPGTGGLDEQFF	TGTGCCAGCAGCCAGCCTGGGACGGGGGGTCTCGATGAGCAGTTCTTC
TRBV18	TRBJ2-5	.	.	CASSPGWAETQYF	TGTGCCAGCTCACCAGGGTGGGCAGAGACCCAGTACTTC
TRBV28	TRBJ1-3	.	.	CASGLGASGNTIYF	TGTGCCAGCGGCCTGGGGGCTTCTGGAAACACCATATATTTT
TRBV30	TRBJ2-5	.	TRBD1	CAWRVDRGKTQYF	TGTGCCTGGAGGGTCGACAGGGGGAAGACCCAGTACTTC
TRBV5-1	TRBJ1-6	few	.	CASSLEWGDEINSPLHF	TGCGCCAGCAGCTTGGAGTGGGGAGACGAAATTAATTCACCCCTCCACTTT
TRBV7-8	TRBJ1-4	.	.	CASSLVDGVAEKLFF	TGTGCCAGCAGCTTAGTTGACGGAGTGGCTGAAAAACTGTTTTTT
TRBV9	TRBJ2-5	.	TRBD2	CASSPRGSGAGETQYF	TGTGCCAGCAGCCCTAGGGGTAGCGGGGCCGGGGAGACCCAGTACTTC
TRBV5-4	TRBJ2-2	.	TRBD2	CASSSRDSGGLLSTGELFF	TGTGCCAGCAGCTCGCGGGATAGCGGGGGCCTATTATCTACCGGGGAGCTGTTTTTT
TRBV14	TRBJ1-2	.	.	CASSQSPWGYTF	TGTGCCAGCAGCCAAAGCCCCTGGGGCTACACCTTC
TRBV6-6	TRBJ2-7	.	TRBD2	CASKAGGSNEQYF	TGTGCCAGCAAGGCGGGGGGGTCTAACGAGCAGTACTTC